This entry features one T cell receptor (beta chain) sequence. Its antigen is unknown. The sample comes from a study of T cells in Graves' hyperthyroidism and ophthalmopathy. Study outcomes and limitations: It was a median around seven months before onset that the model predicted ophthalmopathy.

RNA transcripts were the template for amplifying TCR beta CDR3 regions. HTBI primers drove first-round RT-PCR of the TCR CDR3. Using its own MiXCR run on the multiplex PCR reads, TCRdb lists one record per CDR3 protein. The repertoire holds 730,000 or so distinct CDR3 sequences, with around a sixth as singletons. Germline CDR1 reads MNHEY; CDR2 reads SVGAGI. The V gene lost 0 bases and the J gene lost 3 bases, with 29 bases spanning the gap. The CDR3 contains 21 residues. This chain joins TRBV6-5 and TRBJ1-1; a weak D match, TRBD1 (6 bases). Sequencing was done on a sample of blood. The TCR was taken from a woman aged 45-59 years with Graves' hyperthyroidism that later progressed to Graves' ophthalmopathy. The chain's CDR3 is CASSYSNIGRTAIKGYTEAFF. DNA of the CDR3: TGTGCCAGCAGTTACTCGAATATAGGTAGGACAGCCATTAAGGGGTACACTGAAGCTTTCTTT.